This T cell receptor (beta chain) emerged from a study of tumor-infiltrating lymphocytes in oesophageal squamous cell carcinoma. TCRdb reprocessed the PCR reads via MiXCR and lists one record per CDR3 protein. The sample holds 15,000 to 25,000 distinct CDR3 sequences, approximately 39% seen once. V was clipped by 7 bases and J by 4 bases, with 18 bases between them. CDR3 length equals 15 residues. Germline CDR1 is MNHNY and CDR2 is SVGAGI (reference sequence). The receptor comes from a male donor with esophageal squamous cell carcinoma. The chain employs TRBV6-6 and TRBJ2-3, with D possibly called TRBD1 or TRBD2 (5 bases each). Sequencing used normal esophageal tissue next to the tumor. CDR3: CASKGIKGGSDTQYF. DNA for the CDR3: TGTGCCAGCAAGGGGATTAAAGGCGGGTCAGATACGCAGTATTTT.